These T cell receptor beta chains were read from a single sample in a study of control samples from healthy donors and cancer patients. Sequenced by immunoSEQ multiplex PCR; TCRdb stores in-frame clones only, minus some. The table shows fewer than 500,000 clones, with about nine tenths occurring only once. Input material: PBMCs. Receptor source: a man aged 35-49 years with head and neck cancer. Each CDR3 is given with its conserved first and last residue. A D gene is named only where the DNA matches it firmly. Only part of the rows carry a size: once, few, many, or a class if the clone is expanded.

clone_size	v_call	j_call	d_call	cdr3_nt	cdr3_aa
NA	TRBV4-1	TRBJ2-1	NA	TGCGCCAGCAGCCAAGATAGGGCTCTGAATGAGCAGTTCTTC	CASSQDRALNEQFF
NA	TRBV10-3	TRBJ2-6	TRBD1	TGTGCCATCAGCCGGGACAGGGGCTCTGGGGCCAACGTCCTGACTTTC	CAISRDRGSGANVLTF
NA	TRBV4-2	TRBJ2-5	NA	TGTGCCAGCAGCCCAAACCGGGGGGAGACCCAGTACTTC	CASSPNRGETQYF
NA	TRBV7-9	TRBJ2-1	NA	TGTGCCAGCAGCCCCCCGGGGGGCCGCAATGAGCAGTTCTTC	CASSPPGGRNEQFF
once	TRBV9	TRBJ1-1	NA	TGTGCCAGCAGCGTAGTGGGTCTTGGGACTGAAGCTTTCTTT	CASSVVGLGTEAFF
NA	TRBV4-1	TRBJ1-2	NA	TGCGCCAGCAGCCAAGAAAATCTCGGGGCTACTAACTATGGCTACACCTTC	CASSQENLGATNYGYTF
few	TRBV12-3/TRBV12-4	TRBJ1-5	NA	TGTGCCAGCAGTCCAACAGGGCTCCAGCCCCAGCATTTT	CASSPTGLQPQHF
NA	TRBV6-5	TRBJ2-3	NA	TGTGCCAGCAGTTACCAGGGGACTAGCACAGATACGCAGTATTTT	CASSYQGTSTDTQYF
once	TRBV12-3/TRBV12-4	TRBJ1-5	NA	TGTGCCAGCGTATTCAGCCAACATCAGCCCCAGCATTTT	CASVFSQHQPQHF
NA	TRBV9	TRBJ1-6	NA	TGTGCCAGCAGCCCCCCCCAGGGTGGTAATTCACCCCTCCACTTT	CASSPPQGGNSPLHF
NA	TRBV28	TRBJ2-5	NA	TGTGCCAGCAGTCTCCCCCAGGGTCTTGAGACCCAGTACTTC	CASSLPQGLETQYF
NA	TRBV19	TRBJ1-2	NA	TGTGCCAGTAGTATCGCAGCAGAGACAGATGGCTACACCTTC	CASSIAAETDGYTF
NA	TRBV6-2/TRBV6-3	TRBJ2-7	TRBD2	TGTGCCAGCAGTCTAGCGGGGGTTGGCGAGCAGTACTTC	CASSLAGVGEQYF
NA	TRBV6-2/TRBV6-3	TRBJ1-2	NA	TGTGCCAGCAGTTCCATATCATTTCAGGGTCCGTCCACCTTC	CASSSISFQGPSTF
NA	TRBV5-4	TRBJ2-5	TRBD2	TGTGCCAGCAGCCGAACGGGGGGGGTCCAAGAGACCCAGTACTTC	CASSRTGGVQETQYF
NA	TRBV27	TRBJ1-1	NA	TGTGCCAGCCGCCGGGGGAACACTGAAGCTTTCTTT	CASRRGNTEAFF
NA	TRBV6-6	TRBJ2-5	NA	TGTGCCAGCAGTTACTTGGGACTTCAAGAGACCCAGTACTTC	CASSYLGLQETQYF
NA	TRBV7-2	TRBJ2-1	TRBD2	TGTGCCAGCAGGGGGACTACCTCATACAATGAGCAGTTCTTC	CASRGTTSYNEQFF
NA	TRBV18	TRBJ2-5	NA	TGTGCCAGCTCACCAAGACGGGACGGCCAAGAGACCCAGTACTTC	CASSPRRDGQETQYF
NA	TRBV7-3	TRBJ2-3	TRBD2	TGTGCCAGCAGCTTGGGACTAGCGGGAGGAGTACTTACAGATACGCAGTATTTT	CASSLGLAGGVLTDTQYF
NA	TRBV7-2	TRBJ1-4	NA	TGTGCCAGCAGCTTATCTCGCCAGAATGAAAAACTGTTTTTT	CASSLSRQNEKLFF
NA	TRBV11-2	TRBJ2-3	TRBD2	TGTGCCAGCAGCTTAGCCCGACTAGCGGGAAACGTGACAGATACGCAGTATTTT	CASSLARLAGNVTDTQYF
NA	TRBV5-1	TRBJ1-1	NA	TGCGCCAGCAGCATACAGGGTGTCATTGATGAAGCTTTCTTT	CASSIQGVIDEAFF
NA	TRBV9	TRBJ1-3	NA	TGTGCCAGCAGCGCAGGAGTTACTGGAAACACCATATATTTT	CASSAGVTGNTIYF
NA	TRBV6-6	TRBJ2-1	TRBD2	TGTGCCAGCAGATCTCCGGGACTAGCGGGGGACAATGAGCAGTTCTTC	CASRSPGLAGDNEQFF
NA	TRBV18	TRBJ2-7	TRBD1	TGTGCCAGCTCACCGGGACAGGGGGGCCTATACGAGCAGTACTTC	CASSPGQGGLYEQYF
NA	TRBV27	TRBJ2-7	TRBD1	TGTGCCTCCCATTGGGGACAGGGCCCCTCCTACGAGCAGTACTTC	CASHWGQGPSYEQYF
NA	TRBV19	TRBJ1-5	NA	TGTGCCAGTAGTCCGATCCCCGGAGGCAATCAGCCCCAGCATTTT	CASSPIPGGNQPQHF
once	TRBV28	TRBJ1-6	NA	TGTGCCAGTGCGGGAGGGGAGGGATCACCCCTCCACTTT	CASAGGEGSPLHF
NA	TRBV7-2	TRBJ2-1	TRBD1	TGTGCCAGCAGCTTAGCGGGACAGGCTAGGAATGAGCAGTTCTTC	CASSLAGQARNEQFF
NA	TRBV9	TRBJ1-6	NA	TGTGCCAGCAGCGTAGGCGGCAGGGTCGGGTCACCCCTCCACTTT	CASSVGGRVGSPLHF
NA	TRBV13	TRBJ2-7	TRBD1	TGTGCCAGCAGCCCCGGGACAGGGTACCACGAGCAGTACTTC	CASSPGTGYHEQYF
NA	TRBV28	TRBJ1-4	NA	TGTGCCAGCAATGCGGGAGTGTCGGCCTCTAAGGAAAAACTGTTTTTT	CASNAGVSASKEKLFF
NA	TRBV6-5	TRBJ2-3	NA	TGTGCCAGCAGTTACTCAAGGGGACCCGGAGATACGCAGTATTTT	CASSYSRGPGDTQYF
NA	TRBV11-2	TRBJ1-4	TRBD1	TGTGCCAGCAGCCAGGGACAGGGGAATGAAAAACTGTTTTTT	CASSQGQGNEKLFF
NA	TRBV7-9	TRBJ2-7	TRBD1	TGTGCCAGCAGCTTAGAGTGGACTTTGGACAGGGACTCCTACGAGCAGTACTTC	CASSLEWTLDRDSYEQYF